This TCR beta chain was obtained from a study of T-cell memory formation after mild COVID-19. Losses at the gene ends were 4 bases for V and 1 base for J; bases not matched to a gene: 5. Germline V gene lookup returns CDR1 DFQATT and CDR2 SNEGSKA (reference sequence). This CDR3 has 15 residues. Study-wide points: Some clones that responded turned up in pre-infection memory, which suggests that cross-reactive memory joined in.

Using constant-segment primers, 5'RACE produced TCR alpha and TCR beta cDNA libraries carrying sample barcodes and UMIs. TCRdb ran MiXCR on the 5' RACE reads and lists one entry per CDR3 protein. The repertoire holds about 270,000 distinct CDR3 sequences, with around 17% as singletons. This clonotype has a handful of counts. The antigen is undetermined. The receptor's source is a man younger than 35 who had mild COVID-19 (a few samples of this study predate the infection). Cell type and time point are not known. Input material: PBMCs or a T cell subset sorted from them (not recorded which). The chain is built from TRBV20-1 and TRBJ2-3; 10 nucleotides align to TRBD2. The CDR3 sequence is CSAILLAGGTDTQYF. Written as DNA, the CDR3 is TGCAGTGCTATACTCCTAGCGGGGGGCACAGATACGCAGTATTTT.